This section outlines one T cell receptor (beta chain) sequence together with its context. The data were obtained in a study of blood T cell repertoires in COVID-19. Individuals aged roughly 18 to 95 years were recruited from some 26 US areas. Cohorts were determined from participant-reported clinical history. Authors' analysis steps: The authors estimated nucleated cell counts from reference gene primer amplification. Data came from immunoSEQ multiplex PCR; TCRdb stores just in-frame clones and leaves some out. From that table come the V and J calls and clone size; the DNA was used to work out D and trimming. The sample carries roughly 250,000 clones, 70% to 90% recorded once. The CDR3 runs to 16 residues. V was pared by 5 bases and J by 4 bases, with 8 bases of the junction left unmatched. CDR1 is SQVTM and CDR2 is ANQGSEA in the germline V gene.

V usage is TRBV29-1 and J usage is TRBJ2-1; 13 bases match TRBD2. This TCR was sampled from a young woman who had recovered from COVID-19. The sample comprised PBMCs or T cells enriched from blood (not recorded which). The CDR3 sequence: CSVLGLAGASYNEQFF. The CDR3 DNA sequence: TGCAGCGTTCTAGGACTAGCGGGAGCATCATACAATGAGCAGTTCTTC.